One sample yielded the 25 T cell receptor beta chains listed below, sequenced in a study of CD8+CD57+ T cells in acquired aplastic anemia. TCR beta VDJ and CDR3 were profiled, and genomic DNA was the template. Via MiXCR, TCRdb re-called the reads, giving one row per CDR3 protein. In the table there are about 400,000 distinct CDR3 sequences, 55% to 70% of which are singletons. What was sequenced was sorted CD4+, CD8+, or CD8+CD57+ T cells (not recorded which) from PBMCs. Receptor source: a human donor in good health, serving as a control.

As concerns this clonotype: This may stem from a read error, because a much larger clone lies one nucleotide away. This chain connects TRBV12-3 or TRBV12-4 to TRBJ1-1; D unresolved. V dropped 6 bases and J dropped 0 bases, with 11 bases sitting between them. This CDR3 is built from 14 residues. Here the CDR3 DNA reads TGTGCCAGCAGCTCATACGGGGTGAACACTGAAGCTTTCTTT. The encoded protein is CASSSYGVNTEAFF.

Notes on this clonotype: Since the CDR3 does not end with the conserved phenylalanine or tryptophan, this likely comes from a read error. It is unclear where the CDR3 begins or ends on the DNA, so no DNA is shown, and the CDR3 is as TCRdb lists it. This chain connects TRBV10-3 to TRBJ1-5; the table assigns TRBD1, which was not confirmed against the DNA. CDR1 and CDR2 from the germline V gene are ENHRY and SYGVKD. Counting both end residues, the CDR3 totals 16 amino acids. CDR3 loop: CASSPGTGYSNQPQQQ.

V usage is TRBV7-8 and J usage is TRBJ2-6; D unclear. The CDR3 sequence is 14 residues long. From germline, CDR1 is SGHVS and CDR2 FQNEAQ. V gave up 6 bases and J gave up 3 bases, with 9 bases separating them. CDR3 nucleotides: TGTGCCAGCAGTTCCATGGGTGGGGCCAACGTCCTGACTTTC. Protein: CASSSMGGANVLTF.

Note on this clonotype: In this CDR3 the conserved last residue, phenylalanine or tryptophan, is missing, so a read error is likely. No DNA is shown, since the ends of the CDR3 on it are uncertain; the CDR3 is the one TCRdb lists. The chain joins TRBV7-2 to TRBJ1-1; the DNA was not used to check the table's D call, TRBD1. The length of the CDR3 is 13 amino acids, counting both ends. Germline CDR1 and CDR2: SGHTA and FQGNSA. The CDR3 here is CASSIAGWSQPHH.

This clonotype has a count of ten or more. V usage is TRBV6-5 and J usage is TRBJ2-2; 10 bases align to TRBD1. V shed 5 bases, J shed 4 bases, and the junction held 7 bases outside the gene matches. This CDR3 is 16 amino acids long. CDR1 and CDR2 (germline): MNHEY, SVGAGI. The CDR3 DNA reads TGTGCCAGCAGTCCGGGACAGGGGCATGTCACCGGGGAGCTGTTTTTT. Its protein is CASSPGQGHVTGELFF.

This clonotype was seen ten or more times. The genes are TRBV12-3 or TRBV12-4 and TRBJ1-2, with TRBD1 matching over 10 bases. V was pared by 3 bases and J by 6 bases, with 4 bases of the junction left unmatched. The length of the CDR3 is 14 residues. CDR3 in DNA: TGTGCCAGCAGTTTCCGCGGGACAGGGGATGGCTACACCTTC. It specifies CASSFRGTGDGYTF.

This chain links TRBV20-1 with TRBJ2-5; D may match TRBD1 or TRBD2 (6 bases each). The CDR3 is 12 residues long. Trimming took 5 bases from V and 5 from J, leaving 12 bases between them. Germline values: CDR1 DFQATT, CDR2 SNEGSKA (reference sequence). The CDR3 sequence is CSAWQGRETQYF. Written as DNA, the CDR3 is TGCAGTGCTTGGCAGGGGAGGGAGACCCAGTACTTC.

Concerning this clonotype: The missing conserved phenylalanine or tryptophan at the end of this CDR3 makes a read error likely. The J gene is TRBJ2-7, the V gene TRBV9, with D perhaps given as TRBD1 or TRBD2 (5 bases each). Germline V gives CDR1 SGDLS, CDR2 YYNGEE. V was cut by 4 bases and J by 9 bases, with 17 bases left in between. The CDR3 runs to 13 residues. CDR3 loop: CASSSITGTVQYS. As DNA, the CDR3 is TGTGCCAGCAGCTCCATCACCGGGACGGTGCAGTACTCC.

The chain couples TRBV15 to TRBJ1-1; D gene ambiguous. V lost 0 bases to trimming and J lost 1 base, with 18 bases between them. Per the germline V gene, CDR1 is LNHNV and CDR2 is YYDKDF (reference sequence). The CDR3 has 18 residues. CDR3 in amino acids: CATSRDNTLRRGNTEAFF. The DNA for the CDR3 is TGTGCCACCAGCAGAGATAACACATTGAGACGGGGGAACACTGAAGCTTTCTTT.

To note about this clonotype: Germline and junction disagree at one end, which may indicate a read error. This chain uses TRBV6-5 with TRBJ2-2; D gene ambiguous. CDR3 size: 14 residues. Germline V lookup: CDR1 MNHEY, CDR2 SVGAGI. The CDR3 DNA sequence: TGTGCCATCAGTGGGCGGAGCTCCACCGGGGAGCTGTTTTTT. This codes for CAISGRSSTGELFF.

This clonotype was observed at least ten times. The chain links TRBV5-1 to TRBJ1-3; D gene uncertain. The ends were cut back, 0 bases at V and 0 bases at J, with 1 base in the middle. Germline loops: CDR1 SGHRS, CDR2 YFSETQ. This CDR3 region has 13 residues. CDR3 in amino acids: CASSLGSGNTIYF. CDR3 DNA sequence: TGCGCCAGCAGCTTGGGCTCTGGAAACACCATATATTTT.

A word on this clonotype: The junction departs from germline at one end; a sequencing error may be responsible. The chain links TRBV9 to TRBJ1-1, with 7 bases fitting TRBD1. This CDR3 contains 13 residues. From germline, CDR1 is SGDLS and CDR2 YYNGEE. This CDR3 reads CASSVGTGRGALF. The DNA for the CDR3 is TGTGCCAGCAGCGTAGGGACAGGCCGCGGGGCGCTCTTT.

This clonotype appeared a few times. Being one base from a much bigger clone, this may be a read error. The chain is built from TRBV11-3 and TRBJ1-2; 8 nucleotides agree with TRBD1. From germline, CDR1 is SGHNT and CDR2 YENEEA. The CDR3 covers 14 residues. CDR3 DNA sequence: TGTGCCAGCAGCTTAGATCCAGGGGGCTATGGCAACACCTTC. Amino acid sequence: CASSLDPGGYGNTF.

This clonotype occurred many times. CDR3 amino acids: CASRKGAPETQYF. The CDR3 bases are TGTGCCAGCAGGAAGGGGGCCCCAGAGACCCAGTACTTC. The chain combines TRBV6-6 with TRBJ2-5; 7 bases align to TRBD1. The germline V gene has CDR1 MNHNY and CDR2 SVGAGI (reference sequence). This CDR3 contains 13 residues. V trimming: 6 bases; J trimming: 4 bases; junction bases outside the gene matches: 5.

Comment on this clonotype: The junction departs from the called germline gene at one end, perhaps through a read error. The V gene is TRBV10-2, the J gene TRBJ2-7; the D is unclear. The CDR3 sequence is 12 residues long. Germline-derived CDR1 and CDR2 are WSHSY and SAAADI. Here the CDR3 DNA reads TGCGCCAGAGCGTCCAACTCCTACGAGGAGTACTTT. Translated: CARASNSYEEYF.

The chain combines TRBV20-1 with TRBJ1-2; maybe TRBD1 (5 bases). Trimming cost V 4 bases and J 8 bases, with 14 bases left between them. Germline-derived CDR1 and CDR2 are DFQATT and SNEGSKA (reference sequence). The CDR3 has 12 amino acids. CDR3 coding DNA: TGCAGTGCTAAAGGGTCAGGGATCGGCTACACCTTC. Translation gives CSAKGSGIGYTF.

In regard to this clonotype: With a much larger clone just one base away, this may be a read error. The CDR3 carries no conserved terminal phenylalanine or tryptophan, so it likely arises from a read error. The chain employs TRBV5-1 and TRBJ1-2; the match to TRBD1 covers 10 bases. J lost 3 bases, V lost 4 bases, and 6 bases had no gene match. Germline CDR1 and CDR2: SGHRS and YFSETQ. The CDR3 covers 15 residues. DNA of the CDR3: TGCGCCAGCAGCAGGGACAGGGGCCCTTACTATGGCTACACCCTC. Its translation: CASSRDRGPYYGYTL.

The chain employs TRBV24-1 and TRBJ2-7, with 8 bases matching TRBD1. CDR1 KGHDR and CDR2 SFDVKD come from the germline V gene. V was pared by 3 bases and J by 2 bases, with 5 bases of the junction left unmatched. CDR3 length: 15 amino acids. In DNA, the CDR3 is TGTGCCACCAGTGATCCAGGACAGGGAGCCTACGAGCAGTACTTC. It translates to CATSDPGQGAYEQYF.

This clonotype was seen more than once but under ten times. CDR3 in DNA: TGTGCTAGCGGCAGGGACAGGGTCTATGGCTACACCTTC. Amino acid sequence: CASGRDRVYGYTF. The V call is TRBV7-2, the J call TRBJ1-2, with 9 bases identical to TRBD1. The CDR3 consists of 13 residues. Germline lookup yields CDR1 SGHTA and CDR2 FQGNSA.

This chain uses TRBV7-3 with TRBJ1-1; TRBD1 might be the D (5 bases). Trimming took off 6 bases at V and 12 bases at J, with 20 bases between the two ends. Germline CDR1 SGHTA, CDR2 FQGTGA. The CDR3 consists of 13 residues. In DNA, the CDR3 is TGTGCCAGCAGTGCCGAGAGGGCCGGGGCCACTTTCTTT. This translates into CASSAERAGATFF.

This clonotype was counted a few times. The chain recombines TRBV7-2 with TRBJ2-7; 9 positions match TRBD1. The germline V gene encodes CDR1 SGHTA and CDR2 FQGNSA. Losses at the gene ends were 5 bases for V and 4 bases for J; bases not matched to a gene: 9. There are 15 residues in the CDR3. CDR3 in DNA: TGTGCCAGCAGCGCCGGAGACAGGGGGTCGTACGAGCAGTACTTC. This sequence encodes CASSAGDRGSYEQYF.

As DNA, the CDR3 is TGCGCCAGCCGCGTGGACAAAAAATCCGAAGCTTTCTTT. It specifies CASRVDKKSEAFF. The chain is built from TRBV5-1 and TRBJ1-1; D perhaps matches TRBD1 (5 bases). The CDR3 totals 13 residues. Germline values: CDR1 SGHRS, CDR2 YFSETQ. Trimming took off 7 bases at V and 8 bases at J, with 18 bases between the two ends.

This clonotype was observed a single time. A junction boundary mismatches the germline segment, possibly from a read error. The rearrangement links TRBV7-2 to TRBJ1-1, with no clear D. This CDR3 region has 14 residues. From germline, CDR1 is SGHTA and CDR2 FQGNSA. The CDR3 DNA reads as TGTGCCAGCAGCTCAGTGGCAGGACCGAACACTGAAGCTTTT. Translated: CASSSVAGPNTEAF.

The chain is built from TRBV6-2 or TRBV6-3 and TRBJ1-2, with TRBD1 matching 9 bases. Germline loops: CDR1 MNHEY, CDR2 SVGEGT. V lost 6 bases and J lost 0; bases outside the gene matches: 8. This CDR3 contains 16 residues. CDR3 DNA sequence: TGTGCCAGCAGCAAACCGGGACAGGGTTCTAACTATGGCTACACCTTC. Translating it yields CASSKPGQGSNYGYTF.

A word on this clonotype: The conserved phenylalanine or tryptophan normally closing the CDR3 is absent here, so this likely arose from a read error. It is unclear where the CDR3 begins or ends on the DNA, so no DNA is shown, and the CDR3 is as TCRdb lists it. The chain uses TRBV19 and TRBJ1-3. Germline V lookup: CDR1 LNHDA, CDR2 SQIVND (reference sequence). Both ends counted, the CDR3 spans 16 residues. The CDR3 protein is CASTDRVRDGCTSISV.